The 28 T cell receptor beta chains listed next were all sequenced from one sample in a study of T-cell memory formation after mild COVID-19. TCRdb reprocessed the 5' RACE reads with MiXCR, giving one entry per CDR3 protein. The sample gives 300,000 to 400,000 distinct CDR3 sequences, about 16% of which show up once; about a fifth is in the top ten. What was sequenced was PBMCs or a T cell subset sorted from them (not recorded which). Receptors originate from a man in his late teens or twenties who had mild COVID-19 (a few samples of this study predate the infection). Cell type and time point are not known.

The CDR3 here is CASSWGATSSGYTF. The DNA for the CDR3 is TGCGCCAGCAGCTGGGGGGCAACATCGAGCGGCTACACCTTC. This chain joins TRBV5-1 and TRBJ1-2; a possible D gene is TRBD1 (6 bases). The V and J ends lost 3 bases and 8 bases respectively, with 17 bases between them. CDR3 length equals 14 residues. Germline CDR1 is SGHRS and CDR2 is YFSETQ.

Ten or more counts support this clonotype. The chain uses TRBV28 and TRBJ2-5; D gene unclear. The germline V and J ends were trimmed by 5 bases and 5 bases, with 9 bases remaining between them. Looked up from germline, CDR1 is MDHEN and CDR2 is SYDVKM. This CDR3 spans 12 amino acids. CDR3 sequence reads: CASSRGTETQYF. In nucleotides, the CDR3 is TGTGCCAGCAGTCGAGGAACCGAGACCCAGTACTTC.

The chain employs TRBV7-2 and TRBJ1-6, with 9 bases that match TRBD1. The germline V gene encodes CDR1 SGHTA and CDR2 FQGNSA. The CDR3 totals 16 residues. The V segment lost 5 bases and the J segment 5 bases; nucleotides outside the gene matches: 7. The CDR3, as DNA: TGTGCCAGCAGCCAAAGGACAGGGGAACATAATTCACCCCTCCACTTT. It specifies CASSQRTGEHNSPLHF.

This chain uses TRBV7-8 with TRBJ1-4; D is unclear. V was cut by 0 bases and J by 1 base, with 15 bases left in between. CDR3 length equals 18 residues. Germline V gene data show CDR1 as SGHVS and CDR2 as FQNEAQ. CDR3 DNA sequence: TGTGCCAGCAGCTTAGCTCGGAGAGGGCGTTTAACTAATGAAAAACTGTTTTTT. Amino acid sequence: CASSLARRGRLTNEKLFF.

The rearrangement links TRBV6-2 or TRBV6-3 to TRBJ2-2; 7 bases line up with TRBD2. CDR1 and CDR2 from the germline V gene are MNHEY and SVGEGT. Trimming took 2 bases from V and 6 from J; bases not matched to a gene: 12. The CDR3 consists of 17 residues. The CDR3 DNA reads TGTGCCAGCAGTTACGCGACGGCGGGGGTTATGTCCGGGGAGCTGTTTTTT. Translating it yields CASSYATAGVMSGELFF.

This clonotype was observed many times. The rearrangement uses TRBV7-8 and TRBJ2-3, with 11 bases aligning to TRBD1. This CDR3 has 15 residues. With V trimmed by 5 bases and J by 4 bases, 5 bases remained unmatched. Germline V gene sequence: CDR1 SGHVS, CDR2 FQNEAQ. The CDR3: CASSPQGQGADTQYF. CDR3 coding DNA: TGTGCCAGCAGCCCGCAGGGACAGGGGGCAGATACGCAGTATTTT.

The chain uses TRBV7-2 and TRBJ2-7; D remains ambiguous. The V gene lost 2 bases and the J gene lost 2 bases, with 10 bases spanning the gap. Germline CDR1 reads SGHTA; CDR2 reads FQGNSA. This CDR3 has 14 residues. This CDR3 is CASSLWGSTYEQYF. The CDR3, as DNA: TGTGCCAGCAGCTTATGGGGAAGCACCTACGAGCAGTACTTC.

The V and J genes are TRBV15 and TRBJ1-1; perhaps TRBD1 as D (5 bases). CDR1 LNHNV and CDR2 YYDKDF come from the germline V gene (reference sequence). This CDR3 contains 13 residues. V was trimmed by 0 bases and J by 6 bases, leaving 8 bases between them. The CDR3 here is CATSRDQGAEAFF. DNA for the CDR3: TGTGCCACCAGCAGAGATCAGGGAGCTGAAGCTTTCTTT.

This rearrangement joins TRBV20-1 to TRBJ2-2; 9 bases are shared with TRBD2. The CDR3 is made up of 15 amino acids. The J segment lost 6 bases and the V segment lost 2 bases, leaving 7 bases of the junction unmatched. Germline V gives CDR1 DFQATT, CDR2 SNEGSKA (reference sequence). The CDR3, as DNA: TGCAGTGCTAGAAAGAGCGGGGGGAGATCCGGGGAGCTGTTTTTT. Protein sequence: CSARKSGGRSGELFF.

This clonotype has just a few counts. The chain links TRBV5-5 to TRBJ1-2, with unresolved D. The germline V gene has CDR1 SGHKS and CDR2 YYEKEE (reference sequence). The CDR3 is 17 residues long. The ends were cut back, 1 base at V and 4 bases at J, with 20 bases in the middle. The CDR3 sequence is CASSLSQRIGGAYGYTF. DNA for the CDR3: TGTGCCAGCAGCTTGAGTCAGAGGATCGGCGGAGCCTATGGCTACACCTTC.

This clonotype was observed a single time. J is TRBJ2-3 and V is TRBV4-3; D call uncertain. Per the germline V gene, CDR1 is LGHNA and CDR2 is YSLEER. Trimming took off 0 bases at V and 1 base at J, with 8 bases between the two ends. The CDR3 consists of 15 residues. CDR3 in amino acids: CASSQEETRTDTQYF. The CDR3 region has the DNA TGCGCCAGCAGCCAAGAAGAAACTCGCACAGATACGCAGTATTTT.

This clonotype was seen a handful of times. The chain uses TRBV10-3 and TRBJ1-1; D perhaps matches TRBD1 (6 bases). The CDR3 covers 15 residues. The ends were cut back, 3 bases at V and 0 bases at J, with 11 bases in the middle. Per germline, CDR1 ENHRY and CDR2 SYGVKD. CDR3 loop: CAISDPDRMNTEAFF. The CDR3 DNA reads TGTGCCATCAGTGACCCAGACAGGATGAACACTGAAGCTTTCTTT.

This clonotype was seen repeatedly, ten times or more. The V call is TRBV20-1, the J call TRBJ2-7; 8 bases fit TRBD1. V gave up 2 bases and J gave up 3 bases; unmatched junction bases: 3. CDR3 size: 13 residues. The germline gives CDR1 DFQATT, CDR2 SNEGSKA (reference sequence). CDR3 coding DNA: TGCAGTGCTAGACATACAGGGGGCTACGAGCAGTACTTC. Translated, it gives CSARHTGGYEQYF.

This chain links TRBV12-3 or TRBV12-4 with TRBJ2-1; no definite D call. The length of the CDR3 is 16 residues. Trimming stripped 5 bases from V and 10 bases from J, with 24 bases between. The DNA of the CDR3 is TGTGCCAGCAGTCGAGGACCCTCGGCCCCCACGAAGGAGCAGTTCTTC. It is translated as CASSRGPSAPTKEQFF.

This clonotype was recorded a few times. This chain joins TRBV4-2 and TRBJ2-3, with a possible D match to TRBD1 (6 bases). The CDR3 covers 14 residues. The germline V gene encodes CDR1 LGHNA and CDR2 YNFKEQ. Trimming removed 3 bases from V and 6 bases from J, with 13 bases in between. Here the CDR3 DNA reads TGTGCCAGCAGCCAGGAACAGGGTGCGGATACGCAGTATTTT. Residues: CASSQEQGADTQYF.

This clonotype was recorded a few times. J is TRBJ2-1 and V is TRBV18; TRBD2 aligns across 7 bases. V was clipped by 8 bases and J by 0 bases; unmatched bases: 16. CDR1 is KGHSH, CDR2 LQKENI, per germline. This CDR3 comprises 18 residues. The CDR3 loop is CASPSNTGGVFSYNEQFF. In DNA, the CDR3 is TGTGCCAGCCCGTCTAACACGGGGGGTGTATTCTCCTACAATGAGCAGTTCTTC.

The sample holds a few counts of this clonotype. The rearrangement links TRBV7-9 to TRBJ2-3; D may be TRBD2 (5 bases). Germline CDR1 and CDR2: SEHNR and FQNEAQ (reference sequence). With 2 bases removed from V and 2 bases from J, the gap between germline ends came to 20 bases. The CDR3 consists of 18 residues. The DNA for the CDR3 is TGTGCCAGCAGCTTAACAGCGAGCGGTGGGCTCTACACAGATACGCAGTATTTT. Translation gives CASSLTASGGLYTDTQYF.

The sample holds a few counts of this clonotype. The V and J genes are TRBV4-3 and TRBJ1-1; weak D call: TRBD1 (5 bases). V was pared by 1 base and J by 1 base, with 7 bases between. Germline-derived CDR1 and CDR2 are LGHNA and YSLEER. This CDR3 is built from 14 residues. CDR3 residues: CASSQVQGNTEAFF. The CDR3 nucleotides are TGCGCCAGCAGCCAAGTTCAGGGGAACACTGAAGCTTTCTTT.

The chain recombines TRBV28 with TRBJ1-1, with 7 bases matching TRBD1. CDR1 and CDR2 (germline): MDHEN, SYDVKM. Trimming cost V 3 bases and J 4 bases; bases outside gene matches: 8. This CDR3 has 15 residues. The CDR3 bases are TGTGCCAGCAGTTTGAGGGGGCGGGAGGTCACTGAAGCTTTCTTT. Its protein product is CASSLRGREVTEAFF. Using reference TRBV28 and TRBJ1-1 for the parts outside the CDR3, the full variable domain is DVKVTQSSRYLVKRTGEKVFLECVQDMDHENMFWYRQDPGLGLRLIYFSYDVKMKEKGDIPEGYSVSREKKERFSLILESASTNQTSMYLCASSLRGREVTEAFFGQGTRLTVV.

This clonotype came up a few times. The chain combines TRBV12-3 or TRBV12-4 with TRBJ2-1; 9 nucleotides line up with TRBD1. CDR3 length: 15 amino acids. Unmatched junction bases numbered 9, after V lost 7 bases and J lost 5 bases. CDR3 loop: CASTTGTGYHNEQFF. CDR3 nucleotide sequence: TGTGCCAGCACTACCGGGACAGGGTACCACAATGAGCAGTTCTTC.

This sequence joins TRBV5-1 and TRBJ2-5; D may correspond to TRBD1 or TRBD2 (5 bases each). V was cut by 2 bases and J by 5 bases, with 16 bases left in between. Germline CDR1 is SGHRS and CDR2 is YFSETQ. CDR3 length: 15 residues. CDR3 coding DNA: TGCGCCAGCAGCTTCCAGGGACGCCTCGCGGAGACCCAGTACTTC. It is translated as CASSFQGRLAETQYF.

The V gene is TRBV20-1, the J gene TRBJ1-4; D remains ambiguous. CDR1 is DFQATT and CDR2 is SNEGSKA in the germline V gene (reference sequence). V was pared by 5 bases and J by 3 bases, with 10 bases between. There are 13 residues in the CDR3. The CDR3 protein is CSAAVSANEKLFF. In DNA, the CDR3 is TGCAGTGCTGCGGTCTCGGCTAATGAAAAACTGTTTTTT.

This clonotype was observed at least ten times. DNA for the CDR3: TGTGCCAGCAGTCGGGACGGAGCCTACGAGCAGTACTTC. Protein: CASSRDGAYEQYF. The chain is built from TRBV7-2 and TRBJ2-7; the D call may be TRBD1 or TRBD2 (5 bases each). V was cut by 6 bases and J by 2 bases, with 11 bases left in between. Germline lookup yields CDR1 SGHTA and CDR2 FQGNSA. The CDR3 spans 13 residues.

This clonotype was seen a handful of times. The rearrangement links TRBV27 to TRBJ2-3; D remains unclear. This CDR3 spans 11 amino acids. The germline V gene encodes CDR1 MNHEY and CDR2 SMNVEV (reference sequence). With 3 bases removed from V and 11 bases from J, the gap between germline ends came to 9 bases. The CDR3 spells CASSFLGGQYF. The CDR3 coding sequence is TGTGCCAGCAGTTTTTTGGGTGGGCAGTATTTT.

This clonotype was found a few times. The CDR3 DNA reads as TGTGCCAGCAGCCAATACCGCGGACAGGGGGCTGATGGCTACACCTTC. It encodes CASSQYRGQGADGYTF. This chain uses TRBV14 with TRBJ1-2; 11 nucleotides match TRBD1. The V gene's germline CDR1 is SGHDN and CDR2 FVKESK. This CDR3 spans 16 amino acids. J lost 6 bases, V lost 2 bases, and 8 bases had no gene match. The full variable domain, with the rest looked up from reference TRBV14 and TRBJ1-2, is EAGVTQFPSHSVIEKGQTVTLRCDPISGHDNLYWYRRVMGKEIKFLLHFVKESKQDESGMPNNRFLAERTGGTYSTLKVQPAELEDSGVYFCASSQYRGQGADGYTFGSGTRLTVV.

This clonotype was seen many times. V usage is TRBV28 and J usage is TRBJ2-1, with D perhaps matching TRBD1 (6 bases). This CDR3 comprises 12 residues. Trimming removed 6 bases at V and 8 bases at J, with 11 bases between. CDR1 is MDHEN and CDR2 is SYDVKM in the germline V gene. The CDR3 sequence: CASSLQGYEQFF. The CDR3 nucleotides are TGTGCCAGCAGCTTACAGGGCTATGAGCAGTTCTTC.

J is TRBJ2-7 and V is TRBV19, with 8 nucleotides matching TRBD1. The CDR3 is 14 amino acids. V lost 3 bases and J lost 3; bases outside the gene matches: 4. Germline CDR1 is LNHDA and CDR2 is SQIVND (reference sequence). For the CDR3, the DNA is TGTGCCAGTAGTATGGGGACAGGACGCTACGAGCAGTACTTC. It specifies CASSMGTGRYEQYF.

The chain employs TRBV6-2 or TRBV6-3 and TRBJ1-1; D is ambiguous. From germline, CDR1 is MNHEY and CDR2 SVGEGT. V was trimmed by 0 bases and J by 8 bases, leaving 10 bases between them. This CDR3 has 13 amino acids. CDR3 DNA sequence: TGTGCCAGCAGTTACTCGCCATCCAGAGAAGCTTTCTTT. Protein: CASSYSPSREAFF.